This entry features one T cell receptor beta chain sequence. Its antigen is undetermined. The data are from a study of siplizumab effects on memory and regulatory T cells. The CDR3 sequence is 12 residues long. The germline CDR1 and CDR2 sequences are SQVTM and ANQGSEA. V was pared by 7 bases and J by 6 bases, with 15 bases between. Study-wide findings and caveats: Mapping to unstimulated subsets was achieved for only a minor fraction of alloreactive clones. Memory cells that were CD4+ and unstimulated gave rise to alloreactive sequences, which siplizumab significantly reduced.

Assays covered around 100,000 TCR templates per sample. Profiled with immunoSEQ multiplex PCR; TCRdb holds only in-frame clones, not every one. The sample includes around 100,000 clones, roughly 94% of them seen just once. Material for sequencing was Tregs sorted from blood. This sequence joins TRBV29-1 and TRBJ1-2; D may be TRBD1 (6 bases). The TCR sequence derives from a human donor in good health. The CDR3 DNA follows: TGCAGCGGATTACAGGGACTCCATGGCTACACCTTC. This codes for CSGLQGLHGYTF.